This TCR beta chain was recovered during a study of Graves' ophthalmopathy and Graves' hyperthyroidism. Overall study: Stable hyperthyroidism referred to disease that showed no ophthalmopathy within 18 months of follow-up.

As concerns this clonotype: The antigen is unknown.

Beta-chain TCR CDR3 regions were amplified from RNA transcripts. The workflow started with a first-round RT-PCR run with HTBI primers and then moved on to a second-round multiplex PCR. In TCRdb, the multiplex PCR reads were re-called with MiXCR into one record per CDR3 protein. The sample includes about 500,000 distinct CDR3 sequences, about 40% of them seen just once. General observations from the study: Among expanded thyroid clonotypes above 0.001 frequency, most also occurred in blood.

The CDR3 is made up of 15 amino acids. Germline V lookup: CDR1 LNHNV, CDR2 YYDKDF (reference sequence). V shed 3 bases, J shed 4 bases, and the junction held 8 bases outside the gene matches. The V call is TRBV15, the J call TRBJ1-2, with TRBD1 identical over 7 bases. Sequenced: peripheral blood or thyroid tissue (not recorded which). The clonotype comes from an adult man with Graves' hyperthyroidism. CDR3 in amino acids: CATSRGSGGVYGYTF. The CDR3 nucleotides read TGTGCCACCAGCAGGGGGTCAGGGGGAGTCTATGGCTACACCTTC.